These 20 T cell receptor beta chains share one sample of origin, sequenced in a study of CD4+ T cells in melanoma (dated by TCRdb to 2022 to 2024). The library relied on the immunoSEQ multiplex PCR assay. TCRdb mirrors the immuneACCESS table, restricted to in-frame sequences. Some clones are absent from its copies; in checked studies, under half trace to an unresolved V gene, and the reason for the others is unknown. In all, the sample holds more than 12,000 clones, and approximately 57% of those were seen once. The ten largest clones add up to around 15% of the sample. The specimen sequenced was cells from a culture (not recorded whether cultured in vitro). Receptors were obtained from a human donor with melanoma.

This clone was found once. The V call is TRBV5-8, the J call TRBJ1-2; D unclear. The CDR3 has 13 amino acids. Germline V gene sequence: CDR1 SGHTS, CDR2 YDEGEE. Trimming stripped 0 bases from V and 2 bases from J, with 5 bases between. The DNA for the CDR3 is TGTGCCAGCAGCTTGGGGCACAACTATGGCTACACCTTC. It specifies CASSLGHNYGYTF.

This chain connects TRBV5-6 to TRBJ2-1, with 10 nucleotides matching TRBD2. Germline assignment: CDR1 SGHDT and CDR2 YYEEEE. The CDR3 is 15 amino acids. The V segment lost 0 bases and the J segment 13 bases; nucleotides outside the gene matches: 10. CDR3 DNA: TGTGCCAGCAGCTTGGTTAGCGGGGGGTTCGGGATCCAGTTCTTC. This encodes CASSLVSGGFGIQFF.

The CDR3 sequence is CASSEQFSNEKLFF. The CDR3 DNA is TGTGCCAGCAGCGAACAGTTCTCAAATGAAAAACTGTTTTTT. The V and J genes are TRBV6-1 and TRBJ1-4; the D is unclear. Between the trimmed V and J ends, which lost 6 bases and 5 bases, there was a span of 13 bases. The CDR3 is made up of 14 amino acids. Per the germline V gene, CDR1 is MNHNS and CDR2 is SASEGT.

The J gene is TRBJ1-1, the V gene TRBV7-6, with 8 bases identical to TRBD1. This CDR3 is built from 14 residues. CDR1 and CDR2 from the germline V gene are SGHVS and FNYEAQ. J lost 2 bases, V lost 5 bases, and 4 bases had no gene match. CDR3 DNA: TGTGCCAGCAGCCAAACAGGGGGTAACACTGAAGCTTTCTTT. Its translation: CASSQTGGNTEAFF.

In its sample, this clone was seen a few times. This rearrangement joins TRBV14 to TRBJ1-1, with D uncertain. The ends were cut back, 4 bases at V and 2 bases at J, with 14 bases in the middle. This CDR3 is built from 15 residues. Germline CDR1 and CDR2: SGHDN and FVKESK. The CDR3 nucleotides read TGTGCCAGCAGCCCTATTAGTGGACTCAACACTGAAGCTTTCTTT. It encodes CASSPISGLNTEAFF.

The genes are TRBV10-3 and TRBJ1-3; 12 nucleotides line up with TRBD1. CDR3 length: 15 residues. Germline CDR1 and CDR2: ENHRY and SYGVKD. Trimming removed 5 bases from V and 7 bases from J; junction bases left unmatched: 6. For the CDR3, the DNA is TGTGCCATCAGTCCAGCCGGGACAGGGGGCAACACCATATATTTT. It is translated as CAISPAGTGGNTIYF.

The chain couples TRBV7-9 to TRBJ1-2, with D uncertain. V lost 0 bases and J 4 bases, leaving 12 bases between the germline ends. The CDR3 totals 15 residues. CDR1 is SEHNR and CDR2 is FQNEAQ in the germline V gene (reference sequence). CDR3 amino acids: CASSLAGTDSYGYTF. The DNA of the CDR3 is TGTGCCAGCAGCTTAGCCGGCACTGATTCCTATGGCTACACCTTC.

The rearrangement links TRBV6-6 to TRBJ1-2; D is uncertain. Germline V gene sequence: CDR1 MNHNY, CDR2 SVGAGI (reference sequence). The V and J ends lost 6 bases and 4 bases respectively, with 12 bases between them. The CDR3 spans 13 residues. The CDR3 reads CASRDPGSYGYTF. In DNA form, the CDR3 reads TGTGCCAGCAGAGATCCCGGCAGCTATGGCTACACCTTC.

This clone was seen only a few times. The chain combines TRBV30 with TRBJ1-5, with D hard to call. CDR1 and CDR2 (germline): GTSNPN, SVGIG (reference sequence). The CDR3 totals 13 residues. Trimming shortened V by 3 bases and J by 2 bases, and 8 bases separated the two germline ends. In DNA, the CDR3 is TGTGCCTGGAGAGGGAAGGGCAATCAGCCCCAGCATTTT. Translating it yields CAWRGKGNQPQHF.

This clone was seen more than once but under ten times. The chain combines TRBV2 with TRBJ1-1; no clear D gene. Between the trimmed V and J ends, which lost 3 bases and 11 bases, there was a span of 13 bases. CDR1 SNHLY and CDR2 FYNNEI come from the germline V gene. The CDR3 extends over 12 amino acids. The CDR3 DNA sequence: TGTGCCAGCAGTGACACCCGACGGGTGGCTTTCTTT. Translating gives CASSDTRRVAFF.

The V and J genes are TRBV7-9 and TRBJ1-5; no firm D call. The CDR3 has 16 residues. From germline, CDR1 is SEHNR and CDR2 FQNEAQ (reference sequence). Trimming stripped 5 bases from V and 3 bases from J, with 17 bases between. The CDR3 DNA is TGTGCCAGCAGCCTCCCGCGAACAGATTACAATCAGCCCCAGCATTTT. Translation gives CASSLPRTDYNQPQHF.

The table lists this clone with a few counts. The CDR3 region has the DNA TGTGCCAGTAGCAGGGACAGGGGTTCCTGGGGCTCCTACGAGCAGTACTTC. This codes for CASSRDRGSWGSYEQYF. The genes are TRBV19 and TRBJ2-7, with 10 bases aligning to TRBD1. The CDR3 loop spans 17 amino acids. V gave up 6 bases and J gave up 0 bases; unmatched junction bases: 11. The germline gives CDR1 LNHDA, CDR2 SQIVND (reference sequence).

The gene calls are TRBV6-5 and TRBJ1-1; 10 positions match TRBD1. The length of the CDR3 is 11 residues. Germline lookup yields CDR1 MNHEY and CDR2 SVGAGI. The trim removed 8 bases at V and 9 bases at J, leaving 3 bases unmatched. The CDR3: CASYDRGQAFF. In DNA form, the CDR3 reads TGTGCCAGCTACGACAGGGGGCAAGCTTTCTTT.

The chain uses TRBV7-9 and TRBJ2-5, with 7 bases that match TRBD1. The CDR3 contains 15 residues. The J segment lost 2 bases and the V segment lost 5 bases, leaving 8 bases of the junction unmatched. Germline values: CDR1 SEHNR, CDR2 FQNEAQ (reference sequence). DNA of the CDR3: TGTGCCAGCAGCACTGGACAGGCCCAACAAGAGACCCAGTACTTC. It yields the protein CASSTGQAQQETQYF.

This clone was seen a few times. V and J are TRBV15 and TRBJ1-6; D call uncertain. Trimming cost V 0 bases and J 4 bases, with 4 bases left between them. CDR3 length: 14 residues. Germline assignment: CDR1 LNHNV and CDR2 YYDKDF (reference sequence). The CDR3 protein is CATSRDSYNSPLHF. The DNA for the CDR3 is TGTGCCACCAGCAGAGATAGTTATAATTCACCCCTCCACTTT.

The CDR3 loop reads CASSHPAGGNYGYTF. The DNA for the CDR3 is TGCGCCAGCAGCCACCCCGCCGGGGGGAACTATGGCTACACCTTC. The chain couples TRBV4-1 to TRBJ1-2, with TRBD1 as a possible D gene (5 bases). This CDR3 region has 15 residues. V was pared by 3 bases and J by 2 bases, with 13 bases between. Looked up from germline, CDR1 is MGHRA and CDR2 is YSYEKL.

This clone has a handful of counts. J is TRBJ1-1 and V is TRBV2, with 9 bases fitting TRBD1. This CDR3 is 15 amino acids long. V was clipped by 5 bases and J by 4 bases; unmatched bases: 8. CDR1 and CDR2 (germline): SNHLY, FYNNEI. CDR3 loop: CASSQQGARSTEAFF. The CDR3 DNA follows: TGTGCCAGCAGTCAACAGGGGGCCAGGAGCACTGAAGCTTTCTTT.

The genes are TRBV29-1 and TRBJ2-5, with D uncertain. With 7 bases removed from V and 1 base from J, the gap between germline ends came to 4 bases. The V gene's germline CDR1 is SQVTM and CDR2 ANQGSEA. This CDR3 comprises 10 residues. The CDR3 nucleotides read TGCAGCGCTGCCCAAGAGACCCAGTACTTC. It yields the protein CSAAQETQYF.

The CDR3 sequence is CASSYLGAGNTIYF. The CDR3 nucleotides are TGTGCCAGCAGTTATTTAGGAGCTGGAAACACCATATATTTT. V is TRBV6-5 and J is TRBJ1-3, with D hard to call. Between the trimmed V and J ends, which lost 3 bases and 2 bases, there was a span of 8 bases. The length of the CDR3 is 14 residues. Looked up from germline, CDR1 is MNHEY and CDR2 is SVGAGI.

This rearrangement joins TRBV7-2 to TRBJ1-4, with 7 bases identical to TRBD1. The germline gives CDR1 SGHTA, CDR2 FQGNSA. J was trimmed by 6 bases and V by 3 bases; bases with no gene match: 10. The CDR3 runs 16 residues. The CDR3 is CASSFQGRGRDEKLFF. As DNA, the CDR3 is TGTGCCAGCAGCTTCCAGGGGAGGGGGCGCGATGAAAAACTGTTTTTT.